This T cell receptor (beta chain) derives from a study of identical twins. Using its own MiXCR run on the 5' RACE reads, TCRdb lists one record per CDR3 protein. The sample holds roughly 770,000 distinct CDR3 sequences, around a sixth seen once. This CDR3 has 18 amino acids. The J segment lost 1 base and the V segment lost 4 bases, leaving 9 bases of the junction unmatched. Germline CDR1 and CDR2: MNHEY and SVGAGI. In addition, the sample was reused for a study of T cells expressing NK-cell markers.

The clonotype originates from a woman aged 18-30 years in good health. This chain uses TRBV6-5 with TRBJ1-5; 11 bases agree with TRBD1. Sample: PBMCs. For the CDR3, the DNA is TGTGCCAGCAGTTCCCCCTACCGGGACAGGGGGAGCAATCAGCCCCAGCATTTT. This codes for CASSSPYRDRGSNQPQHF.